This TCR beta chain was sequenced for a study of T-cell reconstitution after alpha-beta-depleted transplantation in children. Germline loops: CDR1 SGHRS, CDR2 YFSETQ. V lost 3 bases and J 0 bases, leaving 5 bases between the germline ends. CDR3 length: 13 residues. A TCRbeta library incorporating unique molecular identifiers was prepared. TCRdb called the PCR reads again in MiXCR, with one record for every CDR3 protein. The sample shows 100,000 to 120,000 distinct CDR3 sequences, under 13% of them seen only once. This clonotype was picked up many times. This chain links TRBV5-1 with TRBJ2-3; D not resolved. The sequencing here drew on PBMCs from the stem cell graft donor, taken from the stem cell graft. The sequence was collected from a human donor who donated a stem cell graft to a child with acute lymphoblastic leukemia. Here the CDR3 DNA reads TGCGCCAGCAGCTCCGGTAGCACAGATACGCAGTATTTT. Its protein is CASSSGSTDTQYF. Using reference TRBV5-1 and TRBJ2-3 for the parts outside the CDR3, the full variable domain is KAGVTQTPRYLIKTRGQQVTLSCSPISGHRSVSWYQQTPGQGLQFLFEYFSETQRNKGNFPGRFSGRQFSNSRSEMNVSTLELGDSALYLCASSSGSTDTQYFGPGTRLTVL.